Listed here are 6 T cell receptor beta chains from one sample, sequenced in a study of T cells in Graves' hyperthyroidism and ophthalmopathy (dated by TCRdb to between 2018 and 2020). Library generation was performed with multiplex PCR. The sequencing machine was an Illumina HiSeq 2000. The TCR beta CDR3 regions were amplified from RNA transcripts. A first-round RT-PCR of the TCR CDR3 used the HTBI primer set with the Qiagen OneStep RT-PCR kit. TCRdb took the public reads, trimmed them with fastp at Q25, ran MiXCR for clone calling and kept in-frame beta chains. Here each entry gathers all rows of one CDR3 protein and keeps the most common genes and DNA. The sample table holds 660,000 or so distinct CDR3 sequences, of which around 21% were seen once. The top ten clones comprise 34% of the sample. The sequenced sample was blood. Receptor source: a man aged 25 to 45 with Graves' ophthalmopathy.

This clonotype was seen ten or more times. J is TRBJ2-7 and V is TRBV6-1; perhaps TRBD1 as D (6 bases). Germline assignment: CDR1 MNHNS and CDR2 SASEGT. V was clipped by 6 bases and J by 3 bases, with 12 bases between them. This CDR3 has 13 residues. The CDR3, as DNA: TGTGCCAGCAGCCAAGGGGGTAACTACGAGCAGTACTTC. Encoded protein: CASSQGGNYEQYF.

The sample holds a few counts of this clonotype. The genes are TRBV6-5 and TRBJ2-6; a possible D gene is TRBD2 (5 bases). The V gene's germline CDR1 is MNHEY and CDR2 SVGAGI. This CDR3 is 18 amino acids long. Trimming took 2 bases from V and 0 from J, leaving 14 bases between them. CDR3: CASSYAGPPVSGANVLTF. CDR3 sequence (DNA): TGTGCCAGCAGTTACGCGGGCCCTCCCGTCTCTGGGGCCAACGTCCTGACTTTC.

This clonotype was counted once. The V and J genes are TRBV24-1 and TRBJ2-2, with D tentatively TRBD1 (6 bases). The V end was cut by 4 bases, the J end by 0 bases, with 11 bases between. The germline gives CDR1 KGHDR, CDR2 SFDVKD. The CDR3 has 16 amino acids. The CDR3 bases are TGTGCCACCAGTGACACTGGGGGCTCGAACACCGGGGAGCTGTTTTTT. Translating it yields CATSDTGGSNTGELFF.

A few counts support this clonotype. The chain joins TRBV20-1 to TRBJ2-3, with no clear D. This CDR3 is 15 amino acids long. Germline V CDR1 and CDR2: DFQATT, SNEGSKA (reference sequence). V lost 5 bases and J 6 bases, leaving 21 bases between the germline ends. The CDR3 region is CSAPGLHSFLDTQYF. The CDR3 DNA follows: TGCAGTGCTCCCGGGCTCCACTCGTTTCTGGATACGCAGTATTTT.

This clonotype has only a few counts. V gene TRBV6-1 combines with J gene TRBJ1-2; weak D call: TRBD1 (6 bases). CDR1 and CDR2 (germline): MNHNS, SASEGT. V shed 2 bases and J shed 6 bases, with 10 bases lying between them. The CDR3 covers 13 residues. The CDR3 bases are TGTGCCAGCAGTGAATACAGGGTGAATGGCTACACCTTC. It specifies CASSEYRVNGYTF.

In DNA, the CDR3 is TGCAGTGCTAGATCCCCGGGACTAGCGGGAGAGAATCAGTACTTC. This sequence encodes CSARSPGLAGENQYF. This chain joins TRBV20-1 and TRBJ2-5; 14 bases are a match to TRBD2. Germline V gives CDR1 DFQATT, CDR2 SNEGSKA (reference sequence). V trimming: 2 bases; J trimming: 11 bases; junction bases outside the gene matches: 10. The CDR3 has 15 amino acids.